The subject of this entry is one T cell receptor beta chain. Germline-derived CDR1 and CDR2 are PRHDT and FYEKMQ (reference sequence). The CDR3 length is 18 residues. The ends lost 0 bases at V and 0 bases at J; junction bases unmatched: 5. This entry belongs to a study of OX40 agonist ivuxolimab in advanced cancers. TCRdb keeps only in-frame clones here, not all; method: immunoSEQ multiplex PCR. The table includes tens of thousands of clones, around 80% detected once. Sequenced material: CD4+ or CD8+ T cells sorted from blood, taken in a trial of the OX40 agonist ivuxolimab. The genes are TRBV13 and TRBJ2-3; 11 nucleotides match TRBD2. This TCR was recovered from an adult with an advanced solid tumor such as melanoma, head and neck, liver or kidney cancer. The CDR3 sequence is CASSLGLAGATSTDTQYF. The CDR3 nucleotides are TGTGCCAGCAGCTTAGGACTAGCGGGGGCTACTAGCACAGATACGCAGTATTTT.